This T cell receptor (beta chain) was found in a study of T cell responses to AZD1222 COVID-19 vaccine (dated by TCRdb to about 2021). In the study overall: AZD1222 recipients whose second dose came at about 4 weeks and those whose second dose came at about 12 weeks were combined into one group, since spike-specific TCR depth and breadth did not differ between the two schedules. A total of 230 to 250 trial participants underwent TCR sequencing, of whom about 210 received two doses of AZD1222 and about 26 received two doses of the MenACWY control vaccine. Trial participants were enrolled by age into subgroups of 18-55, 56-69 and 70-plus years, and roughly 150, 30 and 60 TCR-sequenced participants, respectively, were included in these subgroups. Points the paper makes about the study in general: Because no day 14 peak-response samples were available, repertoires were characterized only after the peak T cell response. Participants were mostly white British, with more females than males. The authors suggested clonal diversity may have been underestimated. Epitopes outside the regions mutated in the B.1.351 and B.1.1.7 variants were reportedly recognized by nearly half of the unique spike-specific TCRs. Conclusions about previously exposed vaccinees are limited, since just six or seven AZD1222 recipients were seropositive for SARS-CoV-2 at baseline. A significant rise in spike-specific TCR breadth and depth was observed after two AZD1222 doses relative to day 0 and relative to MenACWY recipients. Vaccine-associated CD4 TCRs spanned the whole spike protein, with dominant responses in regions 160-218 and 743-854. The 56-69-year group was small, and its depth increase did not reach significance, likely because of low power.

The CDR3 regions of human TCRbeta chains were analyzed by immunosequencing. Under the source paper's analysis protocol: Repertoire TCRs were checked for matches against a reference library of SARS-CoV-2-specific TCRs that had been generated using the MIRA antigen-specificity platform. Breadth was defined as the fraction of unique TCRs that were SARS-CoV-2-associated, and depth was defined as the fraction of total T cells that were SARS-CoV-2-associated. Each spike-specific TCR was assigned to its reactive spike region and to a CD4 or CD8 class using the MIRA data. Log10-transformed breadth and depth values were compared by one-way ANOVA with Sidak's multiple comparisons tests. TCRdb stores this immuneACCESS table with in-frame sequences only. Part of the clones is absent; in the studies checked, under half of the shortfall reflects unresolved V genes, and no reason is known for the rest. D and trimming were read from the DNA, whereas the V and J calls and clone size are those reported in that table. Counted in this sample were 100,000 or so clones; about 85% of them appeared once. About 1.7% of the sample rests with the top ten.

Concerning this clone itself: Its recognized antigen is unknown. Within one base of it there is no much larger clone, and no base qualities were kept.

The sample's time point label is to be understood as: baseline before first vaccination. Vaccinee samples came from UK trials COV001 and COV002, including a single-blind randomized controlled phase 2/3 trial of AZD1222 (ChAdOx1 nCoV-19) in healthy adults. For TCRbeta chain sequencing, PBMC samples from trial participants were taken at day 0 and at day 28 after the second dose. Trimming takes 0 bases from V and 1 base from J, and the germline ends sit 10 bases apart. Reading the germline V gene gives CDR1 MNHEY and CDR2 SVGEGT. The CDR3 sequence holds 15 residues, the cysteine and phenylalanine included. The entry retains the CDR3 DNA only, 45 bases that are in frame from base 1.

The sequencing used peripheral blood, collected on day 0 of AZD1222 vaccination. The chain couples TRBV6-2 or TRBV6-3 to TRBJ2-7, with a tentative D gene TRBD2 over 5 matching bases. The TCR was taken from an adult in good health. The DNA sequence is as follows: TGTGCCAGCAGTTACTCGTTCGGGGAATCCTACGAGCAGTACTTC. Its protein is CASSYSFGESYEQYF.